This TCR beta chain was recorded in a study of siplizumab effects on memory and regulatory T cells. The CDR3 extends over 15 amino acids. CDR1 is SGHTA, CDR2 FQGNSA, per germline. After removal of 5 bases from V and 3 bases from J, the junction contained 3 bases not matched to a gene. Clones were read by immunoSEQ multiplex PCR, and TCRdb kept only the in-frame ones, dropping some. The table includes more than 95,000 clones, 85% to 95% detected once. This receptor was taken from a human donor in good health. Sequencing input: CD4+ T cells sorted from blood. V gene TRBV7-2 combines with J gene TRBJ2-5, with TRBD2 matching over 13 bases. The CDR3 is CASSRGTSGEETQYF. The CDR3 DNA reads as TGTGCCAGCAGCCGAGGGACTAGCGGGGAAGAGACCCAGTACTTC.